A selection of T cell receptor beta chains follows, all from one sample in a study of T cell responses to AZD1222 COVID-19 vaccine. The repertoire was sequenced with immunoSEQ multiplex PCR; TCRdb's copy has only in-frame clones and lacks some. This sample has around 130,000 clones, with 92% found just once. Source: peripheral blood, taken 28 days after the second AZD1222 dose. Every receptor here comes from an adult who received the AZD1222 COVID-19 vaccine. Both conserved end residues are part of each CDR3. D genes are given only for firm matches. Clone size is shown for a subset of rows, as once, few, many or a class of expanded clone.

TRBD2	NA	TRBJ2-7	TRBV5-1	CASSWVSGEGNNEQYF	TGCGCCAGCAGCTGGGTTAGCGGGGAGGGGAATAACGAGCAGTACTTC
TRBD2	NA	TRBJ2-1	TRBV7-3	CASSLAGGDNEQFF	TGTGCCAGCAGCCTAGCGGGGGGCGACAATGAGCAGTTCTTC
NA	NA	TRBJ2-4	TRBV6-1	CASSEQGGPPRRARVAKNIQYF	TGTGCCAGCAGTGAACAGGGGGGCCCTCCCCGAAGGGCACGTGTTGCCAAAAACATTCAGTACTTC
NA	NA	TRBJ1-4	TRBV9	CASSVGAANEKLFF	TGTGCCAGCAGCGTGGGGGCTGCTAATGAAAAACTGTTTTTT
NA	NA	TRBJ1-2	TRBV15	CATSRASRKGGYTF	TGTGCCACCAGCAGAGCCTCCCGTAAGGGTGGCTACACCTTC
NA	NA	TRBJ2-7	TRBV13	CASSLDPLAEQYF	TGTGCCAGCAGCTTAGACCCCCTGGCAGAGCAGTACTTC
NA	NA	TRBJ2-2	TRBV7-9	CASSSVQMGNTGELFF	TGTGCCAGCAGCTCCGTCCAGATGGGGAACACCGGGGAGCTGTTTTTT
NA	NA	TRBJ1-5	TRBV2	CASSAGFQPQHF	TGTGCCAGCAGCGCGGGATTTCAGCCCCAGCATTTT
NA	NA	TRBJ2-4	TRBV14	CASSQVWGEIQYF	TGTGCCAGCAGCCAGGTGTGGGGTGAGATTCAGTACTTC
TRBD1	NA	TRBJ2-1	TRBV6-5	CASRPRTGTYNEQFF	TGTGCCAGCAGACCCCGGACAGGGACCTACAATGAGCAGTTCTTC
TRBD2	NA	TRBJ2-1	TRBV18	CASSSRGGAVNSSYNEQFF	TGTGCCAGCTCATCCCGGGGGGGAGCGGTTAATAGCTCCTACAATGAGCAGTTCTTC
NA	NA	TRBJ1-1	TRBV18	CASSIQADTEAFF	TGTGCCAGCTCAATACAGGCGGACACTGAAGCTTTCTTT
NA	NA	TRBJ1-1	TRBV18	CASSPLNGNTEAFF	TGTGCCAGCTCACCACTGAACGGGAACACTGAAGCTTTCTTT
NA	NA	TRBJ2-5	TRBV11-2	CASSSPGSLGETQYF	TGTGCCAGCAGCAGCCCTGGGAGTCTGGGGGAGACCCAGTACTTC
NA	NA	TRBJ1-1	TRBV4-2	CASSHGGTEAFF	TGTGCCAGCAGCCATGGGGGAACTGAAGCTTTCTTT
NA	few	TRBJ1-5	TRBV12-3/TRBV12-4	CASSLLENQPQHF	TGTGCCAGCAGTTTGTTAGAGAATCAGCCCCAGCATTTT
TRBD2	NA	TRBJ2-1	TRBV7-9	CASSLDLAGGPEQFF	TGTGCCAGCAGCTTAGACCTGGCGGGGGGCCCTGAGCAGTTCTTC
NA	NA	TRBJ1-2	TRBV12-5	CASGLGDPIDPNGYTF	TGTGCTAGTGGTTTGGGGGACCCCATCGATCCCAATGGCTACACCTTC
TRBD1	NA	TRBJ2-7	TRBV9	CASSVEQGAYEQYF	TGTGCCAGCAGCGTAGAACAGGGGGCCTACGAGCAGTACTTC
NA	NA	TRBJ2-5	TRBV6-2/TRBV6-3	CASSPHETQYF	TGTGCCAGCAGTCCGCATGAGACCCAGTACTTC
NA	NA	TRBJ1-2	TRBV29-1	CSVEQYLGYGYTF	TGCAGCGTTGAGCAGTACCTGGGGTATGGCTACACCTTC
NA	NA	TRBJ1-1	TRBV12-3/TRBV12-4	CASRRLGTEAFF	TGTGCCAGCCGTAGGTTGGGCACTGAAGCTTTCTTT
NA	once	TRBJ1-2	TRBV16	CASSQFLTNYGYTF	TGTGCCAGCAGCCAATTCCTGACAAACTATGGCTACACCTTC
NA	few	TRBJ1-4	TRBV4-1	CASTNRDTTNEKLFF	TGCGCCAGCACAAACAGGGATACAACTAATGAAAAACTGTTTTTT
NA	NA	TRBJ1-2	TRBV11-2	CASRGTRRALYGYTF	TGTGCCAGCAGAGGGACCCGCCGTGCACTTTATGGCTACACCTTC
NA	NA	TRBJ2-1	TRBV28	CASNLDSYNEQFF	TGTGCCAGTAACCTCGACAGTTACAATGAGCAGTTCTTC
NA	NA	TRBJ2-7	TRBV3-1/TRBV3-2	CASSRQGIYSYEQYF	TGTGCCAGCAGCCGCCAGGGAATTTATTCCTACGAGCAGTACTTC
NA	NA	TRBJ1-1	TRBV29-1	CSVVTKKRGPEAFF	TGCAGCGTTGTTACGAAGAAGAGGGGACCTGAAGCTTTCTTT
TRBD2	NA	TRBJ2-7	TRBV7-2	CASALTSGGLYEQYF	TGTGCCAGCGCCCTGACTAGCGGAGGTCTCTACGAGCAGTACTTC
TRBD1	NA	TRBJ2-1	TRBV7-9	CASSLSGRGLHEQFF	TGTGCCAGCAGCTTATCGGGCAGGGGGCTCCATGAGCAGTTCTTC
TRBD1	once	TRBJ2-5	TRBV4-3	CASSQRFQGAFETQYF	TGCGCCAGCAGCCAACGGTTCCAGGGGGCGTTTGAGACCCAGTACTTC
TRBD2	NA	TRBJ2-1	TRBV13	CASSLLFGGNNEQFF	TGTGCCAGCAGCCTGCTCTTCGGGGGGAACAATGAGCAGTTCTTC
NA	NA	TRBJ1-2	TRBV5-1	CASSSTTGHYGYTF	TGCGCCAGCAGCTCGACGACGGGCCACTATGGCTACACCTTC
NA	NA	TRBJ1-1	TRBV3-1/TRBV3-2	CASSPGTFEAFF	TGTGCCAGCAGCCCCGGGACCTTTGAAGCTTTCTTT
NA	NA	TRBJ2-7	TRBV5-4	CASSWKRETMDEQYF	TGTGCCAGCAGCTGGAAGAGAGAGACTATGGACGAGCAGTACTTC
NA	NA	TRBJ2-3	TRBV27	CASSLFRWDTQYF	TGTGCCAGCAGTTTGTTCCGTTGGGATACGCAGTATTTT
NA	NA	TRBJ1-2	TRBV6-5	CASSLDYGYTF	TGTGCCAGCAGTTTGGATTATGGCTACACCTTC
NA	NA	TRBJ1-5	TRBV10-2	CASSARRINQPQHF	TGCGCCAGCAGTGCTCGGCGGATCAATCAGCCCCAGCATTTT
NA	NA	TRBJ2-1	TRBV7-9	CASSPWWGEVGNEQFF	TGTGCCAGCAGCCCCTGGTGGGGGGAGGTGGGCAATGAGCAGTTCTTC
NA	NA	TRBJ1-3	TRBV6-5	CASTVQGGNTIYF	TGTGCCAGCACCGTACAGGGTGGAAACACCATATATTTT
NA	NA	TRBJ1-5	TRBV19	CASSTRTFGNQPQHF	TGTGCCAGTAGTACCAGGACATTCGGCAATCAGCCCCAGCATTTT
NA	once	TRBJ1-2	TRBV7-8	CASSLRLGGIGGYTF	TGTGCCAGCAGCCTCCGGCTGGGGGGGATTGGTGGCTACACCTTC
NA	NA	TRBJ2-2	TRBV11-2	CASSRTLLNTGELFF	TGTGCCAGCAGCAGAACCCTGCTGAACACCGGGGAGCTGTTTTTT
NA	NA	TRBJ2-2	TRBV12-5	CASGLHTGELFF	TGTGCTAGTGGCCTGCACACCGGGGAGCTGTTTTTT
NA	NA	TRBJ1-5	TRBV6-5	CASSYLKADNQPQHF	TGTGCCAGCAGTTACTTGAAGGCAGACAATCAGCCCCAGCATTTT
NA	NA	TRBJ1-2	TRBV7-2	CASSLRTGGYGYTF	TGTGCCAGCAGCTTGCGAACAGGCGGCTATGGCTACACCTTC
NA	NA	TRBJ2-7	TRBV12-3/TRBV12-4	CASSPRAEGEQYF	TGTGCCAGCTCCCCGCGGGCAGAAGGGGAGCAGTACTTC
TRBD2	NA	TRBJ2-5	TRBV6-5	CASSYSLAGRGETQYF	TGTGCCAGCAGTTACTCACTAGCGGGAAGGGGCGAGACCCAGTACTTC
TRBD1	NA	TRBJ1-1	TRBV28	CASAETGGTEAFF	TGTGCCAGCGCCGAGACAGGGGGCACTGAAGCTTTCTTT